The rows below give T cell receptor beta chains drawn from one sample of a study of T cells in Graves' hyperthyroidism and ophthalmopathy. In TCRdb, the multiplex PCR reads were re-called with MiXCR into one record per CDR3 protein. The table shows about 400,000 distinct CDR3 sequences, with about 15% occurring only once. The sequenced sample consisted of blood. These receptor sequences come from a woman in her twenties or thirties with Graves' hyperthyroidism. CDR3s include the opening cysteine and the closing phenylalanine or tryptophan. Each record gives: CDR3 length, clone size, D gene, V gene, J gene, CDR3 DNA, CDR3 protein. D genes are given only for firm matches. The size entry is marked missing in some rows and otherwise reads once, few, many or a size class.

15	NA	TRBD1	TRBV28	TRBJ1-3	TGTGCCAGCAGTCCCGGGACAGCTACTAGAAACACCATATATTTT	CASSPGTATRNTIYF
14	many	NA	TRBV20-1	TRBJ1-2	TGCAGTGCCGCCACCGGGGGAGTTAACTATGGCTACACCTTC	CSAATGGVNYGYTF
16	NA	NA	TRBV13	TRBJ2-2	TGTGCCAGCAGCACCACTAGAGCAGCGAACACCGGGGAGCTGTTTTTT	CASSTTRAANTGELFF
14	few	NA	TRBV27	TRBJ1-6	TGTGCCAGCAGTTTAGCGCAGGGATATTCACCCCTCCACTTT	CASSLAQGYSPLHF
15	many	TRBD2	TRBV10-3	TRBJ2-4	TGTGCCATCAGCGGCTCGGGGGGTAATGGAAACATTCAGTACTTC	CAISGSGGNGNIQYF
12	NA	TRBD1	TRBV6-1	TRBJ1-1	TGTGCCAGCAGTCGACAGGGAAATGGGGCTTTCTTT	CASSRQGNGAFF
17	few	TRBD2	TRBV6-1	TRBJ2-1	TGTGCCAGCAGTGTAAGGGTCCGACTAGCGGGAGCGTTTGAGCAGTTCTTC	CASSVRVRLAGAFEQFF
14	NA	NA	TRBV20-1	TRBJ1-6	TGCAGTGCGAGGGACGGGGGCTCGGATTCACCCCTCCACTTT	CSARDGGSDSPLHF
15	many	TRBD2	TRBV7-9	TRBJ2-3	TGTGCCAGCAGCCGACTAGCGGGAAGGTCAGATACGCAGTATTTT	CASSRLAGRSDTQYF
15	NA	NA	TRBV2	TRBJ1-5	TGTGCCAGCAGAATACCAGGGGTTAGCAATCAGCCCCAGCATTTT	CASRIPGVSNQPQHF
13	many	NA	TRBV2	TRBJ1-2	TGTGCCAGCAGTGATATGGGGCGCTATGGCTACACCTTC	CASSDMGRYGYTF
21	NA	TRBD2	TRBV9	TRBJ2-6	TGTGCCAGCAGCGTAGCAGAGATGGGGGGGACCTGGTCCCCTGGGGCCAACGTCCTGACTTTC	CASSVAEMGGTWSPGANVLTF
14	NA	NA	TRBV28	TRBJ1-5	TGTGCCAGCGGACCAATAGGGTCGGATCAGCCCCAGCATTTT	CASGPIGSDQPQHF
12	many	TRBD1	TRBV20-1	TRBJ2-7	TGCAGTGCCGAGAGAGGGGGCGGGGAGCAGTACTTC	CSAERGGGEQYF
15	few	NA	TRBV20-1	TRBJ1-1	TGCAGTGCTAGAGATTATGGCCCGGCAGCTCCTGAAGCTTTCTTT	CSARDYGPAAPEAFF
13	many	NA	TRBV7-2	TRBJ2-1	TGTGCCAGCAGCCCCGTCGGGGGATATGAGCAGTTCTTC	CASSPVGGYEQFF
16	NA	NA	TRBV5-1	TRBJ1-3	TGCGCCAGCAGCTTCGAGGGACGGACCTCTGGAAACACCATATATTTT	CASSFEGRTSGNTIYF
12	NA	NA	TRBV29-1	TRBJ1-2	TGCAGCGTTGATTTGGAAAGGGGAGGCTACACCTTC	CSVDLERGGYTF
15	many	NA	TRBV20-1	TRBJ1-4	TGCAGTGCTAGACCAACGGGACTGGGAGTGGAAAAACTGTTTTTT	CSARPTGLGVEKLFF
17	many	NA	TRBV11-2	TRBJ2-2	TGTGCCAGCAGCTTGGCAGCGCGGCGGGCTGTCACCGGGGAGCTGTTTTTT	CASSLAARRAVTGELFF
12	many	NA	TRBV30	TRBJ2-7	TGTGCCTGGGACAGTTCTACCTACGAGCAGTACTTC	CAWDSSTYEQYF
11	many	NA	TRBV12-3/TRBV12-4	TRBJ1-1	TGTGCCAGCAGTACCCGGGACGAAGCTTTCTTT	CASSTRDEAFF
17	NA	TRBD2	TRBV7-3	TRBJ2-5	TGTGCCAGCAGCGTCGGACTAGCGGGAGGGATTCAAGAGACCCAGTACTTC	CASSVGLAGGIQETQYF
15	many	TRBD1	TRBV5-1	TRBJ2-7	TGCGCCAGCAGCTTACCGACCGGGACAGCCTACGAGCAGTACTTC	CASSLPTGTAYEQYF
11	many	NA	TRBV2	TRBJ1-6	TGTGCCAGCCGAAGGGATTCACCCCTCCACTTT	CASRRDSPLHF
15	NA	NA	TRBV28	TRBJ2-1	TGTGCCAGCAGTCTTGCGGAGCTTCGATTCGATGAGCAGTTCTTC	CASSLAELRFDEQFF
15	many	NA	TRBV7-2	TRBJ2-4	TGTGCCAGCAGCCCCCAGAGCCGGGCTCCAAACATTCAGTACTTC	CASSPQSRAPNIQYF
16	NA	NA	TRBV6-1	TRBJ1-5	TGTGCCAGCAGTGAGTGGCAGCCAAGCAGCAATCAGCCCCAGCATTTT	CASSEWQPSSNQPQHF
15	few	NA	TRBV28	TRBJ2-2	TGTGCCAGCAGTTTCCTGAACGGGGGCGTGGGGGAGCTGTTTTTT	CASSFLNGGVGELFF
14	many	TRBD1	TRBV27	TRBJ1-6	TGTGCTAGCGGGAGGGGGCGAAATAATTCACCCCTCCACTTT	CASGRGRNNSPLHF
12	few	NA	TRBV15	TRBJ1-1	TGTGCCACCAGCAGAGAAAACACTGAAGCTTTCTTT	CATSRENTEAFF
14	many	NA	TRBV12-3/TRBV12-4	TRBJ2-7	TGTGCCAGCAGTACACAAAGCGGCCCCTACGAGCAGTACTTC	CASSTQSGPYEQYF
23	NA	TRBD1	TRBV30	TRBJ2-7	TGTGCCTGGAGTGTACGCTGGGGGAGTTGGGGGACAGGGGCCCAGGTCACTCACTACGAGCAGTACTTC	CAWSVRWGSWGTGAQVTHYEQYF
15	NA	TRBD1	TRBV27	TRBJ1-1	TGTGCCAGCAGTTTACTACAGGGGTTCAGCACTGAAGCTTTCTTT	CASSLLQGFSTEAFF
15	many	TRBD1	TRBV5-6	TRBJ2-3	TGTGCCAGCAGCAAACCGGGACAGGGGGAAGTGGCGCAGTATTTT	CASSKPGQGEVAQYF
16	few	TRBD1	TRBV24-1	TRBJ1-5	TGTGCCACCAGCCCCGACAGGGGGCATAGCAATCAGCCCCAGCATTTT	CATSPDRGHSNQPQHF
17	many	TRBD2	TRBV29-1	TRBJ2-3	TGCAGCGCCGCTCGGACTAGCGGGAGAGCTGCGGTAGATACGCAGTATTTT	CSAARTSGRAAVDTQYF
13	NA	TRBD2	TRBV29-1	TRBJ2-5	TGCAGCGTTGGGGGGGACTATAGGGAGACCCAGTACTTC	CSVGGDYRETQYF
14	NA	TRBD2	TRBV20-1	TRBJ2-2	TGCAGTGCAGTAGCGGGAGGAGCAGCCGGGGAGCTGTTTTTT	CSAVAGGAAGELFF
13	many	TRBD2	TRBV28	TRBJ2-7	TGTGCCGGGGGAGGGCCAAATAGCTACGAGCAGTACTTC	CAGGGPNSYEQYF
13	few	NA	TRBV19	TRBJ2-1	TGTGCCAGTCGTCCGGGGCCCCTTAATGAGCAGTTCTTC	CASRPGPLNEQFF
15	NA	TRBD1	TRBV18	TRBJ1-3	TGTGCCAGCTCACCGGGGACAGGCCCAGGAAACACCATATATTTT	CASSPGTGPGNTIYF